Sequencing of this T cell receptor (beta chain) was carried out in a study of cytomegalovirus exposure and HLA in healthy donors. PCR primers comprised 60 Vbeta and 13 Jbeta primers. TCRdb's table, derived via immunoSEQ multiplex PCR, lists solely in-frame clones and lacks some. This table holds over 95,000 clones, just under 75% found once. The CDR3 runs to 12 residues. From germline, CDR1 is MNHEY and CDR2 SMNVEV (reference sequence). Trimming cost V 5 bases and J 1 base, with 5 bases left between them. The source material was PBMCs. The TCR was taken from a human donor in good health. The V call is TRBV27, the J call TRBJ2-5; D uncertain. The CDR3 loop is CASSPLQETQYF. The CDR3 DNA sequence: TGTGCCAGCAGTCCCCTCCAAGAGACCCAGTACTTC.